Sequencing of this T cell receptor beta chain was carried out in a study of blood T cell repertoires in COVID-19 (dated by TCRdb to the early 2020s). As for the study more broadly: Samples from collaborators originated in the United States, Italy and Spain and spanned both the acute and convalescent phases of COVID-19. The prospective study material was composed of cDNA or gDNA derived from T cells, B-cell-depleted T cells, or PBMCs. The samples were drawn from two sources: the first 160 participants of the ongoing ImmuneRACE study, and 950 to 1,500 subjects contributed by 6 global collaborators. The repertoires were made available in a free public database intended to serve as a resource for research on the immune response to SARS-CoV-2. Nearly every sample came with metadata listing a de-identified subject ID, COVID-19 status, age in years and sex. Subjects who had been exposed to COVID-19, were actively infected with it, or had recovered from it provided the deeply sampled blood TCRbeta repertoires that made up the dataset. HLA class I and class II types, where available, came from metadata supplied by the sample provider rather than from assay-based typing. Overall results and qualifications from the work: How much clinical and demographic metadata was included differed by source and by participant, and the metadata was provided uncurated.

CDR1 is given as ENHRY and CDR2 as SYGVKD, both from the germline V gene. Spanning cysteine to phenylalanine, the CDR3 consists of 12 amino acids. Only the CDR3 region is kept as DNA, spanning 36 bases read in frame from base 1. From V the trimming removes 10 bases and from J it removes 5 bases, while the gene matches leave 7 bases of the junction unaccounted for. TCRbeta CDR3 regions were amplified from genomic DNA by means of the immunoSEQ Assay, a bias-controlled multiplex PCR. The published analysis was carried out like this. Nucleated cell counts per sample were estimated from amplification of reference gene primers within the assay. Sequence reads were collapsed and filtered to measure the absolute abundance of every unique TCRbeta CDR3 rearrangement. Productive Simpson clonality was computed per sample as the square root of Simpson's diversity index over productive rearrangements. Sourced from immuneACCESS, this table was stored by TCRdb with only in-frame sequences that have V and J called. A share of the clones is absent; for the studies checked, an unresolved V gene accounts for under half, and the remainder has no known explanation. D and trimming were read from the DNA, whereas the V and J calls and clone size are those reported in that table. The sample records 140,000 to 150,000 clones, approximately 81% of which are singletons. The top ten clonotypes cover approximately 38% of the sample.

This clone has a count of ten or more. Its antigen remains unidentified. Base qualities are missing; no much larger clone stands one base away. Each collaborating institution followed its own protocols to collect whole blood in K2EDTA tubes. For TCRbeta analysis, collaborators shipped samples as frozen whole blood, isolated PBMCs, or DNA extracted from either of those sample types. Recombination linked TRBV10-3 to TRBJ1-1; 7 middle bases align to TRBD1. The sequencing input was peripheral blood. The sequence was collected from a human donor in a cohort sampled during active COVID-19. The nucleotides read TGTGCCAGTGGGACAGCCGTAACTGAAGCTTTCTTT. Its translation is CASGTAVTEAFF.